These 3 T cell receptor beta chains were all obtained from the same sample, sequenced in a study of CD8 T cells in Susac syndrome. Reverse transcription of about 0.45 to 1 ug RNA was performed with random hexamers. Each CDR3 protein is one row after TCRdb ran MiXCR on the immunoSEQ multiplex PCR reads. The table has over 100,000 distinct CDR3 sequences, roughly 95% seen once. Input material: CD4+ T cells from PBMCs. These receptors were taken from a human donor in good health.

The CDR3 DNA is TGTGCCAGCAGTTCTGGGGGAGGGTTTGAAAAACTGTTTTTT. It codes for CASSSGGGFEKLFF. The rearrangement uses TRBV6-6 and TRBJ1-4, with a possible D match to TRBD1 (5 bases). From germline, CDR1 is MNHNY and CDR2 SVGAGI (reference sequence). The V end was cut by 4 bases, the J end by 7 bases, with 13 bases between. CDR3 length: 14 amino acids.

The V and J genes are TRBV2 and TRBJ1-5, with D perhaps matching TRBD1 (6 bases). Germline V gene lookup returns CDR1 SNHLY and CDR2 FYNNEI. The germline V and J ends were trimmed by 6 bases and 7 bases, with 13 bases remaining between them. This CDR3 has 13 residues. CDR3 DNA: TGTGCCAGCAGCACGGGGGGCCTCCAGCCCCAGCATTTT. It specifies CASSTGGLQPQHF.

The chain combines TRBV5-1 with TRBJ2-1; no clear D. CDR1 and CDR2 (germline): SGHRS, YFSETQ. Trimming removed 0 bases at V and 3 bases at J, with 7 bases between. The CDR3 covers 14 residues. CDR3: CASSLDHLYNEQFF. CDR3 coding DNA: TGCGCCAGCAGCTTGGACCACCTCTACAATGAGCAGTTCTTC. Based on the CDR3 plus reference TRBV5-1 and TRBJ2-1, the full variable domain is KAGVTQTPRYLIKTRGQQVTLSCSPISGHRSVSWYQQTPGQGLQFLFEYFSETQRNKGNFPGRFSGRQFSNSRSEMNVSTLELGDSALYLCASSLDHLYNEQFFGPGTRLTVL.